The next 26 T cell receptor beta chains were all read from a single sample in a study of T-cell reconstitution after alpha-beta-depleted transplantation in children. Unique molecular identifiers were incorporated when the TCRbeta library was constructed. One entry per CDR3 protein results from TCRdb running MiXCR on the PCR reads. This table holds 85,000 to 120,000 distinct CDR3 sequences, under 9% found once. Sequencing was performed on PBMCs, taken before TCRalphabeta/CD19-depleted stem cell transplant. These receptors all stem from a boy aged 2 to 10 with acute lymphoblastic leukemia, due to receive a stem cell transplant.

The V and J genes are TRBV20-1 and TRBJ1-1; 10 bases fit TRBD1. J lost 7 bases, V lost 5 bases, and 7 bases had no gene match. The V gene's germline CDR1 is DFQATT and CDR2 SNEGSKA (reference sequence). CDR3 length equals 13 residues. CDR3 bases: TGCAGTGCTGATCTTGACAGGGGGCTTGAAGCTTTCTTT. Protein sequence: CSADLDRGLEAFF.

This clonotype was counted between two and nine times. The chain employs TRBV20-1 and TRBJ1-5, with a tentative D call TRBD1 (5 bases). Trimming left V 6 bases short and J 4 bases short, with 13 bases between. CDR1 is DFQATT and CDR2 is SNEGSKA in the germline V gene (reference sequence). The CDR3 consists of 13 residues. CDR3: CSATQGGNQPQHF. For the CDR3, the DNA is TGCAGTGCGACTCAGGGAGGTAATCAGCCCCAGCATTTT.

This clonotype was counted ten times or more. The gene calls are TRBV20-1 and TRBJ2-1; D is possibly TRBD2 (6 bases). The CDR3 loop spans 15 amino acids. CDR1 is DFQATT and CDR2 is SNEGSKA in the germline V gene (reference sequence). V was trimmed by 4 bases and J by 4 bases, leaving 17 bases between them. CDR3 residues: CSATPWGGAYNEQFF. CDR3 coding DNA: TGCAGTGCTACCCCCTGGGGCGGGGCGTACAATGAGCAGTTCTTC.

This clonotype was counted at least ten times. The J gene is TRBJ2-7, the V gene TRBV4-1; TRBD2 matches at 11 bases. The J segment lost 2 bases and the V segment lost 4 bases, leaving 7 bases of the junction unmatched. CDR1 MGHRA and CDR2 YSYEKL come from the germline V gene. The CDR3 length is 16 residues. In DNA form, the CDR3 reads TGCGCCAGCAGCCTTGAGGCACTAGCGGGGGCCTACGAGCAGTACTTC. As protein: CASSLEALAGAYEQYF.

This clonotype was picked up many times. V usage is TRBV3-1 and J usage is TRBJ1-2; D call uncertain. CDR1 is LGHDT, CDR2 YNNKEL, per germline (reference sequence). The CDR3 has 13 residues. Trimming took off 1 base at V and 0 bases at J, with 3 bases between the two ends. The CDR3 DNA is TGTGCCAGCAGCCAAGGGACTAACTATGGCTACACCTTC. This sequence encodes CASSQGTNYGYTF. The full variable domain, its missing parts supplied by reference TRBV3-1 and TRBJ1-2, is DTAVSQTPKYLVTQMGNDKSIKCEQNLGHDTMYWYKQDSKKFLKIMFSYNNKELIINETVPNRFSPKSPDKAHLNLHINSLELGDSAVYFCASSQGTNYGYTFGSGTRLTVV.

This clonotype has only a few counts. The chain combines TRBV7-8 with TRBJ2-7, with a tentative D call TRBD2 (7 bases). Per the germline V gene, CDR1 is SGHVS and CDR2 is FQNEAQ. The length of the CDR3 is 14 residues. Trimming took off 1 base at V and 8 bases at J, with 15 bases between the two ends. CDR3 bases: TGTGCCAGCAGCTTAGGGAGGGGGGGGAGCCAGCAGTACTTC. It translates to CASSLGRGGSQQYF.

This sequence joins TRBV19 and TRBJ1-2; D may be TRBD1 (5 bases). Germline lookup yields CDR1 LNHDA and CDR2 SQIVND (reference sequence). The CDR3 loop spans 11 amino acids. The V and J ends lost 9 bases and 6 bases respectively, with 11 bases between them. The DNA of the CDR3 is TGTGCCAGCAGGGACGTCAATGGCTACACCTTC. This sequence encodes CASRDVNGYTF.

This clonotype was seen more than once but under ten times. The chain is built from TRBV4-3 and TRBJ2-7, with D tentatively TRBD1 (5 bases). The CDR3 runs to 16 residues. The V gene's germline CDR1 is LGHNA and CDR2 YSLEER. Deletions cut 2 bases from V and 0 bases from J, with 14 bases between. In DNA, the CDR3 is TGCGCCAGCAGCCAATATTGGCAGGGCAGCTCCTACGAGCAGTACTTC. Translation: CASSQYWQGSSYEQYF.

V usage is TRBV4-3 and J usage is TRBJ2-3; D is perhaps TRBD1 (5 bases). Trimming cost V 6 bases and J 3 bases, with 16 bases left between them. The germline gives CDR1 LGHNA, CDR2 YSLEER. The CDR3 covers 15 residues. Here the CDR3 DNA reads TGCGCCAGCAGTCCGCTAGGGGTCGGAACAGATACGCAGTATTTT. Protein sequence: CASSPLGVGTDTQYF.

This clonotype was recorded many times. The CDR3 reads CASTIGRGYEQFF. The CDR3 coding sequence is TGTGCCAGCACCATAGGCCGGGGCTATGAGCAGTTCTTC. V and J are TRBV12-3 or TRBV12-4 and TRBJ2-1; possibly TRBD1 or TRBD2 for D (5 bases each). CDR3 size: 13 residues. Trimming pared 7 bases from V and 8 bases from J, leaving 15 bases between.

This clonotype was counted many times. This chain connects TRBV6-1 to TRBJ2-1; 15 bases align to TRBD2. CDR3 length equals 17 residues. V trimming: 5 bases; J trimming: 2 bases; junction bases outside the gene matches: 4. Germline CDR1 MNHNS, CDR2 SASEGT. The CDR3 sequence: CASSRTSGGAPYNEQFF. The CDR3 DNA reads as TGTGCCAGCAGTAGGACTAGCGGGGGGGCCCCCTACAATGAGCAGTTCTTC.

At least ten counts were recorded for this clonotype. The V call is TRBV27, the J call TRBJ1-1, with D perhaps matching TRBD1 (6 bases). CDR3 length: 14 residues. The V end was cut by 5 bases, the J end by 1 base, with 11 bases between. Germline V lookup: CDR1 MNHEY, CDR2 SMNVEV (reference sequence). The chain's CDR3 is CASSPSDRNTEAFF. In DNA, the CDR3 is TGTGCCAGCAGTCCCTCGGACAGGAACACTGAAGCTTTCTTT.

This clonotype was found many times. V and J are TRBV20-1 and TRBJ2-3; the D gene could be TRBD1 or TRBD2 (7 bases each). This CDR3 contains 16 residues. Germline-derived CDR1 and CDR2 are DFQATT and SNEGSKA (reference sequence). Trimming removed 6 bases at V and 4 bases at J, with 23 bases between. The CDR3 protein is CSARGGGGVRADTQYF. In nucleotides, the CDR3 is TGCAGTGCCAGGGGAGGGGGCGGGGTCAGGGCAGATACGCAGTATTTT.

The chain combines TRBV4-3 with TRBJ2-1, with 8 bases matching TRBD2. The junction had 6 bases not matched to a gene; V was cut back by 1 base and J by 4 bases. This CDR3 has 16 residues. Germline CDR1 reads LGHNA; CDR2 reads YSLEER. CDR3 nucleotide sequence: TGCGCCAGCAGCCAAGGTTGGGGCGGGGGGTACAATGAGCAGTTCTTC. Its protein product is CASSQGWGGGYNEQFF.

There are many counts of this clonotype. J is TRBJ2-6 and V is TRBV20-1; 13 positions agree with TRBD2. The CDR3 covers 17 residues. Germline trimming cut 5 bases from V and 0 bases from J; bases unmatched to any gene: 4. Germline V gene lookup returns CDR1 DFQATT and CDR2 SNEGSKA (reference sequence). The CDR3 bases are TGCAGTGCTGGACTAGCGGGGGACCGCTCTGGGGCCAACGTCCTGACTTTC. It yields the protein CSAGLAGDRSGANVLTF.

This clonotype has at least ten counts. The chain carries TRBV11-2 and TRBJ1-6; D is possibly TRBD1 (5 bases). CDR3 length equals 16 residues. Between the trimmed V and J ends, which lost 5 bases and 10 bases, there was a span of 21 bases. Germline loops: CDR1 SGHAT, CDR2 FQNNGV. CDR3 protein: CASSRGRFSVSSPLHF. The CDR3 nucleotides read TGTGCCAGCAGCAGGGGCCGGTTCTCTGTTAGCTCACCCCTCCACTTT.

This clonotype was detected a few times. The chain links TRBV20-1 to TRBJ2-7; 16 bases are shared with TRBD2. The CDR3 sequence is 21 residues long. With 1 base clipped from V and 3 bases from J, the junction kept 18 bases outside the gene matches. Germline V gene lookup returns CDR1 DFQATT and CDR2 SNEGSKA (reference sequence). CDR3 protein: CSARAGFSGLAGGTYFYEQYF. The CDR3 DNA sequence: TGCAGTGCTAGAGCAGGGTTTTCGGGACTAGCGGGGGGGACCTATTTCTACGAGCAGTACTTC.

The gene calls are TRBV20-1 and TRBJ1-2, with D tentatively TRBD1 (5 bases). The CDR3 has 12 residues. Per the germline V gene, CDR1 is DFQATT and CDR2 is SNEGSKA (reference sequence). The germline V and J ends were trimmed by 2 bases and 4 bases, with 8 bases remaining between them. In DNA form, the CDR3 reads TGCAGTGCTAGATGGGGGAGCTATGGCTACACCTTC. It codes for CSARWGSYGYTF.

The CDR3 here is CASSPLGGASTDTQYF. CDR3 coding DNA: TGTGCCAGCAGCCCGTTGGGGGGGGCCAGCACAGATACGCAGTATTTT. V is TRBV11-2 and J is TRBJ2-3; D is possibly TRBD2 (7 bases). The CDR3 is made up of 16 amino acids. Trimming pared 5 bases from V and 0 bases from J, leaving 15 bases between. CDR1 SGHAT and CDR2 FQNNGV come from the germline V gene.

This clonotype was counted at least ten times. V gene TRBV12-3 or TRBV12-4 combines with J gene TRBJ1-2; 9 bases align to TRBD1. With V trimmed by 6 bases and J by 4 bases, 6 bases remained unmatched. The CDR3 covers 14 residues. The CDR3 region is CASRGQGLLYGYTF. DNA of the CDR3: TGTGCCAGCAGGGGACAGGGACTTCTCTATGGCTACACCTTC.

The chain uses TRBV20-1 and TRBJ2-1; possibly TRBD1 or TRBD2 for D (6 bases each). Trimming took off 3 bases at V and 7 bases at J, with 13 bases between the two ends. The germline gives CDR1 DFQATT, CDR2 SNEGSKA (reference sequence). This CDR3 comprises 13 residues. The CDR3 DNA sequence: TGCAGTGCTAGGAGGGGGGCCCTTAATGAGCAGTTCTTC. Translating it yields CSARRGALNEQFF.

The chain carries TRBV11-2 and TRBJ2-3; no reliable D call. This CDR3 is 12 amino acids long. Trimming left V 5 bases short and J 4 bases short, with 7 bases between. Germline CDR1 SGHAT, CDR2 FQNNGV. In DNA, the CDR3 is TGTGCCAGCAGCCACTTGGCAGATACGCAGTATTTT. Its protein product is CASSHLADTQYF.

This chain uses TRBV6-2 or TRBV6-3 with TRBJ2-3, with D maybe TRBD1 (5 bases). V was trimmed by 0 bases and J by 5 bases, leaving 9 bases between them. Germline V gives CDR1 MNHEY, CDR2 SVGEGT. The CDR3 is made up of 14 amino acids. The CDR3 reads CASSYSTRVDTQYF. The CDR3 region has the DNA TGTGCCAGCAGTTACTCGACCAGGGTAGATACGCAGTATTTT.

This clonotype was seen a handful of times. V and J are TRBV7-2 and TRBJ1-1; perhaps TRBD1 as D (6 bases). The CDR3 contains 19 residues. V lost 5 bases and J lost 1, with 26 bases in between. Germline CDR1 SGHTA, CDR2 FQGNSA. The DNA of the CDR3 is TGTGCCAGCAGCCCGCGCTCCCCGGGCAGGGGTCGTAAGAACACTGAAGCTTTCTTT. This encodes CASSPRSPGRGRKNTEAFF.

The chain carries TRBV20-1 and TRBJ1-4; D is unresolved. The CDR3 contains 10 residues. V shed 8 bases and J shed 4 bases, with 5 bases lying between them. Germline V gene sequence: CDR1 DFQATT, CDR2 SNEGSKA (reference sequence). CDR3 sequence (DNA): TGCAGTACCGGTAATGAAAAACTGTTTTTT. This sequence encodes CSTGNEKLFF.

In this sample, this clonotype turned up a few times. The V and J genes are TRBV4-1 and TRBJ2-3; no clear D gene. Germline V gene data show CDR1 as MGHRA and CDR2 as YSYEKL. The CDR3 is made up of 14 amino acids. V shed 4 bases and J shed 2 bases, with 10 bases lying between them. In DNA, the CDR3 is TGCGCCAGCAGCCCAAGTGGATACACAGATACGCAGTATTTT. Translated, it gives CASSPSGYTDTQYF.